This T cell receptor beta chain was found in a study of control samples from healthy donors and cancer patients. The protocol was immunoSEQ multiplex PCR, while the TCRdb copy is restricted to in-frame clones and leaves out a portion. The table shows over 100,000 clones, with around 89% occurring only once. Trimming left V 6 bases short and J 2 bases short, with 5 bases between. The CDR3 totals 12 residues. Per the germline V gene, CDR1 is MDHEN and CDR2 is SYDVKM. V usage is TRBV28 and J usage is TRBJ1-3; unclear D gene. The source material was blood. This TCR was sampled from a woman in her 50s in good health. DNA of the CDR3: TGTGCCAGCAGGACAACTGGAAACACCATATATTTT. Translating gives CASRTTGNTIYF. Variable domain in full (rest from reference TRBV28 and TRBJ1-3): DVKVTQSSRYLVKRTGEKVFLECVQDMDHENMFWYRQDPGLGLRLIYFSYDVKMKEKGDIPEGYSVSREKKERFSLILESASTNQTSMYLCASRTTGNTIYFGEGSWLTVV.